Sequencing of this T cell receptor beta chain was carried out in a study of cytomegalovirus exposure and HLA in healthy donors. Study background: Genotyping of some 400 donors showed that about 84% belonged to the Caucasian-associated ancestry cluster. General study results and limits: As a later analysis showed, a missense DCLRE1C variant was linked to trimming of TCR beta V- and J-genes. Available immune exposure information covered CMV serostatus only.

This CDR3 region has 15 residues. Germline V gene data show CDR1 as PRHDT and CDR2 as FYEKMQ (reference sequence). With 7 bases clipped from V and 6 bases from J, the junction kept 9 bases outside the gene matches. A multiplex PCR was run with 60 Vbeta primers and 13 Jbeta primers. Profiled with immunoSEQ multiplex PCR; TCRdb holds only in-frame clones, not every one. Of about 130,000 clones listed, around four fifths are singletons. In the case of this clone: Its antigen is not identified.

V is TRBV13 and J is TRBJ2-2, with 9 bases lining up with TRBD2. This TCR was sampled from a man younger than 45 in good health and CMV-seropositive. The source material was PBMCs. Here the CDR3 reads CASTWRSGSPGELFF. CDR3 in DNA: TGTGCCAGCACCTGGCGTAGCGGGAGCCCCGGGGAGCTGTTTTTT. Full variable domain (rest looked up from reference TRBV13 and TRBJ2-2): AAGVIQSPRHLIKEKRETATLKCYPIPRHDTVYWYQQGPGQDPQFLISFYEKMQSDKGSIPDRFSAQQFSDYHSELNMSSLELGDSALYFCASTWRSGSPGELFFGEGSRLTVL.